This TCR beta chain was observed in a study of cytomegalovirus exposure and HLA in healthy donors. Whole-study context: Within the Caucasian-associated ancestry cluster were about 81% of the approximately 390 genotyped donors.

There are 15 residues in the CDR3. V lost 5 bases, J lost 5 bases, and 7 bases stayed unmatched. The germline V gene encodes CDR1 MNHNS and CDR2 SASEGT. The PCR was carried out with 60 Vbeta primers and 13 Jbeta primers. In the original analysis: About 88 million unique TCR beta chains, some 9.9 million of them shared, were counted by a later analysis. The protocol was immunoSEQ multiplex PCR, while the TCRdb copy is restricted to in-frame clones and leaves out a portion. V and J calls and clone size come straight from that table; D and trimming were deduced from the DNA. The data show 140,000 to 150,000 clones, over 65% seen once. Whole-study findings and limits: CMV serostatus was the sole immune exposure information available. Indistinguishable V segments, including TRBV6-2 and TRBV6-3, were excluded.

Comment on this clone: No antigen is known for it.

The clonotype originates from a man in his forties in good health and CMV-seropositive. The chain carries TRBV6-1 and TRBJ2-2; 8 nucleotides match TRBD1. Sequencing used PBMCs. This CDR3 is CASSLRTGTTGELFF. As DNA, the CDR3 is TGTGCCAGCAGTCTGCGGACAGGGACAACCGGGGAGCTGTTTTTT.